The clone carrying this T cell receptor beta chain has a handful of counts. At one end, the junction sequence differs from germline, possibly due to a read error. These data come from a study of tumor and adjacent non-tumor tissue in lung cancer. This sample's RNA came from whole unsorted tissue. The normal lung tissue was taken more than 3 cm from the tumor edge. Germline V CDR1 and CDR2: SGHAT, FQDESV (reference sequence). The CDR3 totals 16 residues. The library came from three nested PCR rounds adapted from ARM-PCR protocols. TCRdb fed the multiplex PCR reads into MiXCR, producing one record per CDR3 protein. The sample includes more than 45,000 distinct CDR3 sequences, around 59% seen only once; the top ten take approximately 28%.

The TCR originated in an older woman with non-small cell lung cancer. Sequencing was performed on distant non-tumor lung tissue. The genes are TRBV11-1 and TRBJ2-1; D call uncertain. The CDR3 DNA reads TGTGCCAGCAGCTTAGCCCTAGTGGGCCTGTATAATGAGCAATTCTTC. As protein: CASSLALVGLYNEQFF.